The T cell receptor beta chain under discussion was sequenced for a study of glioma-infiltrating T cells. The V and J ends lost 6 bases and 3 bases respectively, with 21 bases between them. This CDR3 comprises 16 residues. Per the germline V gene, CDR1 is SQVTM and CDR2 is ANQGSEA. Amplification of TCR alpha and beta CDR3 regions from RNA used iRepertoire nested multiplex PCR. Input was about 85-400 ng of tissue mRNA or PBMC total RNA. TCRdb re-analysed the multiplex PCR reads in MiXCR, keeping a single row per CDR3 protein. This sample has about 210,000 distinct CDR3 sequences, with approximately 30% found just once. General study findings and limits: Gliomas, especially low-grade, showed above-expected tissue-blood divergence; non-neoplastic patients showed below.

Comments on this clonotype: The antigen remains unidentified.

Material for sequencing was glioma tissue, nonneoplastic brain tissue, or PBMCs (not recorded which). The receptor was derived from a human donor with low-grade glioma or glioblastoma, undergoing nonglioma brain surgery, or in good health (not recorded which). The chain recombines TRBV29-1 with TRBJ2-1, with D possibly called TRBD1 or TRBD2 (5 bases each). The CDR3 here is CSVGTTLRAIYNEQFF. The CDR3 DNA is TGCAGCGTCGGGACCACCTTGCGGGCTATCTACAATGAGCAGTTCTTC.